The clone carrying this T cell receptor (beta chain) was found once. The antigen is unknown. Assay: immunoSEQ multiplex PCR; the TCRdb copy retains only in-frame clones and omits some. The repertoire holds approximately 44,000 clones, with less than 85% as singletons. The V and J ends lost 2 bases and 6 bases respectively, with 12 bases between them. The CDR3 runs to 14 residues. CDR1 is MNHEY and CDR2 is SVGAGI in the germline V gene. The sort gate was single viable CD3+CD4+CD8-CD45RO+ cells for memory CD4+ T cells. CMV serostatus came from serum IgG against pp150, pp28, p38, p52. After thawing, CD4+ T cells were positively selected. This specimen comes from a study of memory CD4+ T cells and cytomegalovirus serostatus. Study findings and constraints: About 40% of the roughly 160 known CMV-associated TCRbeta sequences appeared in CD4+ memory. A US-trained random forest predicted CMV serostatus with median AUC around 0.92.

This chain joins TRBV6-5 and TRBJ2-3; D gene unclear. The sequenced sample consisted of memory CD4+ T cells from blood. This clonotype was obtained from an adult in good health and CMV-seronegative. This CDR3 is CASSYRPGRDTQYF. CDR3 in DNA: TGTGCCAGCAGTTACCGTCCAGGACGGGATACGCAGTATTTT.